This T cell receptor beta chain originates from a study of cytomegalovirus exposure and HLA in healthy donors. Looking at the study overall: The 95 to 150 validation repertoires used a platform that matched the one used for the roughly 700 first-cohort repertoires, as a later analysis reported. Points from the study as a whole: The study designated some 180 TCR beta chains cytomegalovirus-associated. High specificity and sensitivity for cytomegalovirus status were reported for the classifier.

The CDR3 totals 13 residues. Germline V gene sequence: CDR1 MNHEY, CDR2 SMNVEV (reference sequence). V was shortened by 3 bases and J by 1 base, with 7 bases between the two germline ends. The donors were part of the roughly 130-subject validation cohort, which stood apart from the 666-subject first cohort. For this clone: What it binds is not known.

Produced via immunoSEQ multiplex PCR; TCRdb's table is partial and in-frame only. The top ten hold 8% to 9.5% of the sample, which has 150,000 or so clones, 89% seen once. Sample: PBMCs. The sequence was obtained from a woman under 30 in good health and CMV-seropositive. The chain is built from TRBV27 and TRBJ2-7; the D is unclear. The CDR3 bases are TGTGCCAGCAGTTTGGGCAGATCCTACGAGCAGTACTTC. Amino acid sequence: CASSLGRSYEQYF.